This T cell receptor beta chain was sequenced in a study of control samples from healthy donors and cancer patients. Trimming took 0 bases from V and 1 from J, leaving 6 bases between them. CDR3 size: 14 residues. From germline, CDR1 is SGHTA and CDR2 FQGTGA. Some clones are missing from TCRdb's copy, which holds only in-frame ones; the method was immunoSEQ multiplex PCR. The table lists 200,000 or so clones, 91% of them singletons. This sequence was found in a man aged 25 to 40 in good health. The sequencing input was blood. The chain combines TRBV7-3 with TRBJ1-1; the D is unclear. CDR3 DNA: TGTGCCAGCAGCTTAACCTTTACGAACACTGAAGCTTTCTTT. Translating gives CASSLTFTNTEAFF. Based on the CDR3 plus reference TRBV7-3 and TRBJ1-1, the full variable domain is GAGVSQTPSNKVTEKGKYVELRCDPISGHTALYWYRQSLGQGPEFLIYFQGTGAADDSGLPNDRFFAVRPEGSVSTLKIQRTERGDSAVYLCASSLTFTNTEAFFGQGTRLTVV.